These T cell receptor beta chains were read from a single sample in a study of blood T cells in healthy people across ages. Using its own MiXCR run on the 5' RACE reads, TCRdb lists one record per CDR3 protein. This sample yields over 600,000 distinct CDR3 sequences, of which around 21% are seen a single time; approximately 3.7% belongs to the top ten. The source material was blood. The receptors were gathered from a man in his 70s in good health. Each CDR3 is given with its conserved first and last residue. D genes are given only for firm matches. Size values are once, few and many counts, or a class for expanded clones, and some rows have none.

few	TRBV5-1	TRBJ1-3	17	NA	TGCGCCAGCAGCCAGCAGCCACTAGCCAGCTCTGGAAACACCATATATTTT	CASSQQPLASSGNTIYF
few	TRBV5-1	TRBJ1-1	16	NA	TGCGCCAGCAGCTTGGCCGGGGGGCAGGTAAACACTGAAGCTTTCTTT	CASSLAGGQVNTEAFF
few	TRBV2	TRBJ2-7	14	NA	TGTGCCAGCAGTACACCGTCCATCCCCTACGAGCAGTACTTC	CASSTPSIPYEQYF
few	TRBV29-1	TRBJ1-3	13	NA	TGCAGCGTTCTCGCGTACTCTGGAAACACCATATATTTT	CSVLAYSGNTIYF
many	TRBV7-8	TRBJ2-1	14	TRBD1	TGTGCCAGCTCACGGGACAGGGGTTACAATGAGCAGTTCTTC	CASSRDRGYNEQFF
many	TRBV2	TRBJ2-1	11	NA	TGTGCCAGCGGCCTACGGGTTGAGCAGTTCTTC	CASGLRVEQFF
NA	TRBV12-3/TRBV12-4	TRBJ1-4	18	NA	TGTGCCAGCAGTTCAGGGGCGGTTTCCCTTTTGACTAATGAAAAACTGTTTTTT	CASSSGAVSLLTNEKLFF
NA	TRBV12-3/TRBV12-4	TRBJ2-5	14	NA	TGTGCCAGCGGAGACGGACGGAAACAAGAGACCCAGTACTTC	CASGDGRKQETQYF
NA	TRBV9	TRBJ2-7	19	NA	TGTGCCAGCAGCGCCCTCCTCCAAAAACCGGGACTCCTCGTTTACGAGCAGTACTTC	CASSALLQKPGLLVYEQYF
NA	TRBV6-1	TRBJ1-1	13	NA	TGTGCCAGCAGTGACATTCTCGGGGCTGAAGCTTTCTTT	CASSDILGAEAFF
NA	TRBV20-1	TRBJ1-1	15	TRBD1	TGCAGTGCTAGAAAGGGGGCCCAACTGAACACTGAAGCTTTCTTT	CSARKGAQLNTEAFF
few	TRBV5-1	TRBJ2-7	15	NA	TGCGCCAGCAGTCGTACAGGGACCAACCTTGGGGGGCAGTACTTC	CASSRTGTNLGGQYF
few	TRBV7-3	TRBJ2-1	18	TRBD2	TGTGCCAGCAGCCCGAATGGGACTAGCGGGAGCGGCTACAATGAGCAGTTCTTC	CASSPNGTSGSGYNEQFF
few	TRBV5-1	TRBJ1-4	16	NA	TGCGCCAGCAGTATGGGAGGGGCCCCGGGATATGAAAAACTGTTTTTT	CASSMGGAPGYEKLFF
NA	TRBV20-1	TRBJ2-1	12	NA	TGCAGTGCCGAAGAGGGCTACAATGAGCAGTTCTTC	CSAEEGYNEQFF
NA	TRBV20-1	TRBJ1-5	15	TRBD1	TGCAGTGCTAGTTCTGACAGGGGGTTCAATCAGCCCCAGCATTTT	CSASSDRGFNQPQHF
many	TRBV20-1	TRBJ2-7	15	NA	TGCAGTGCTAGAGATTGGGACGCGGGCTCCTACGAGCAGTACTTC	CSARDWDAGSYEQYF
few	TRBV7-2	TRBJ2-3	16	NA	TGTGCCAGCAGCGCCACGGCGGGATCCAGCACAGATACGCAGTATTTT	CASSATAGSSTDTQYF
few	TRBV5-6	TRBJ2-5	16	TRBD1	TGTGCCAGCAGCGAAACAGGGGGAAACAACCAAGAGACCCAGTACTTC	CASSETGGNNQETQYF
few	TRBV7-7	TRBJ2-3	15	TRBD2	TGTGCTAGCAGCCCAGGGACTAGCGGACCAGATACGCAGTATTTT	CASSPGTSGPDTQYF
few	TRBV5-1	TRBJ2-7	15	TRBD2	TGCGCCAGCAGCCCAATAGCGGGAGTGGGGAACGAGCAGTACTTC	CASSPIAGVGNEQYF
few	TRBV29-1	TRBJ2-7	12	NA	TGCAGCGTCGCCACAGGGTTCTACGAGCAGTACTTC	CSVATGFYEQYF
few	TRBV2	TRBJ2-7	15	TRBD1	TGTGCCAGCAGTGAAACATGGACAGGCTCCTACGAGCAGTACTTC	CASSETWTGSYEQYF
NA	TRBV27	TRBJ1-5	16	NA	TGTGCCAGCAGCAGAAAAGGGACGAATAGCAATCAGCCCCAGCATTTT	CASSRKGTNSNQPQHF
NA	TRBV7-2	TRBJ2-5	14	NA	TGTGCCAGCAGCCCAAGCAGGGCTTTGAAGACCCAGTACTTC	CASSPSRALKTQYF
few	TRBV11-2	TRBJ2-5	15	NA	TGTGCCAGCAGCCCCCATGAAGGGAAGACGGAGACCCAGTACTTC	CASSPHEGKTETQYF
NA	TRBV4-1	TRBJ2-1	16	TRBD2	TGCGCCAGCAGCCAAGGGTCCCTAGCGGGGTACAATGAGCAGTTCTTC	CASSQGSLAGYNEQFF
NA	TRBV12-3/TRBV12-4	TRBJ1-2	15	NA	TGTGCCAGCAGTTTACGACGTCGCCCCAACTATGGCTACACCTTC	CASSLRRRPNYGYTF
NA	TRBV7-9	TRBJ1-1	14	NA	TGTGCCAGCAGCCAGGTGGGGGATTCCACTGAAGCTTTCTTT	CASSQVGDSTEAFF
NA	TRBV5-1	TRBJ1-1	13	NA	TGCGCCAGCACTGATACAGTGAACACTGAAGCTTTCTTT	CASTDTVNTEAFF
few	TRBV10-3	TRBJ2-5	14	TRBD2	TGTGCCATCAAGGGTAGCGGGAGCGAAGAGACCCAGTACTTC	CAIKGSGSEETQYF
NA	TRBV7-2	TRBJ2-5	13	TRBD2	TGTGCCAGCAGCTACCTAGCGGGGGGGACCCAGTACTTC	CASSYLAGGTQYF
many	TRBV5-1	TRBJ2-1	16	NA	TGCGCCAGCGGGGGTCGTGGGGAGGTCTCCTACAATGAGCAGTTCTTC	CASGGRGEVSYNEQFF
NA	TRBV27	TRBJ1-4	14	NA	TGTGCCAGCAGTTCCCGGGACGGGAATGAAAAACTGTTTTTT	CASSSRDGNEKLFF
NA	TRBV20-1	TRBJ2-5	14	NA	TGCAGTGCTCCATTAGCGGCACGCCAAGAGACCCAGTACTTC	CSAPLAARQETQYF
few	TRBV12-3/TRBV12-4	TRBJ2-3	13	NA	TGTGCCAGCCTGGAGGGTAACACAGATACGCAGTATTTT	CASLEGNTDTQYF
few	TRBV20-1	TRBJ2-5	16	TRBD2	TGCAGTGCTAGAGATATGAGCGGGAGGGCCGGTGAGACCCAGTACTTC	CSARDMSGRAGETQYF
few	TRBV28	TRBJ2-7	15	NA	TGTGCCAGCAGCCGACCCGGGACAATGTCCTACGAGCAGTACTTC	CASSRPGTMSYEQYF
few	TRBV30	TRBJ2-1	11	NA	TGTGCCTGGATGTCAGCCTATGAGCAGTTCTTC	CAWMSAYEQFF
few	TRBV4-1	TRBJ2-1	15	TRBD1	TGCGCCAGCAGCCAAGACGGGACAGGGGAGGGGGCGCAGTTCTTC	CASSQDGTGEGAQFF
NA	TRBV2	TRBJ2-6	14	NA	TGTGCCAGCAGGGAGGTCTCTGGGGCCAACGTCCTGACTTTC	CASREVSGANVLTF
NA	TRBV15	TRBJ2-7	17	NA	TGTGCCACCAGCAGAGATCATAGCGGCCATAGCTCCTACGAGCAGTACTTC	CATSRDHSGHSSYEQYF
once	TRBV7-9	TRBJ2-5	18	TRBD2	TGTGCCAGCAGCTTAGTACCTAGCGGGAGACCCCAACCAGAGACCCAGTACTTC	CASSLVPSGRPQPETQYF
few	TRBV14	TRBJ2-4	14	NA	TGTGCCAGCAGCCCTTTAGGAGTCAAAAACATTCAGTACTTC	CASSPLGVKNIQYF
few	TRBV3-1	TRBJ2-2	15	NA	TGTGCCAGCAGCCAATCGGGCTACTCGTCCGGGGAGCTGTTTTTT	CASSQSGYSSGELFF
few	TRBV7-9	TRBJ2-4	15	NA	TGTGCCAGCAGCTTAGGCGGACCAGCCAAAAACATTCAGTACTTC	CASSLGGPAKNIQYF
few	TRBV2	TRBJ2-7	15	TRBD1	TGTGCCAACAGTTACGGGACAGGGAGCCTCTACGAGCAGTACTTC	CANSYGTGSLYEQYF
NA	TRBV20-1	TRBJ2-5	14	NA	TGCAGTGCTAGACCCCTTGACCGGCAAGAGACCCAGTACTTC	CSARPLDRQETQYF
NA	TRBV27	TRBJ1-2	15	NA	TGTGCCAGCAGGATGACAGCGTCCTCTAACTATGGCTACACCTTC	CASRMTASSNYGYTF
NA	TRBV14	TRBJ2-5	11	NA	TGTGCCAGCAGCCAAGATGAGACCCGGTACTTC	CASSQDETRYF
few	TRBV7-2	TRBJ2-5	16	TRBD2	TGTGCCAGCAGCTTAAGGGCGGGAGCCTTCCAAGAGACCCAGTACTTC	CASSLRAGAFQETQYF